This entry lists 28 T cell receptor beta chains sequenced from one sample in a study of T cells in tuberculosis. Data came from immunoSEQ multiplex PCR; TCRdb stores just in-frame clones and leaves some out. Among 50,000 or so clones listed, roughly 90% were seen once. Thawed, overnight-rested PBMC were stained with GMM-loaded CD1B tetramer, viability dye and anti-CD3, then sorted. CD1B tetramers were loaded with Rhodococcus equi-derived C32 glucose monomycolate. The sequenced material came from CD1b-GMM tetramer-negative cells sorted from PBMCs. These receptors were taken from an adult woman with latent tuberculosis.

Points on this clone: Germline is not matched at one junction end, which may reflect a read error. This sequence joins TRBV30 and TRBJ2-5; possibly TRBD2 for D (6 bases). The CDR3 has 11 residues. Germline CDR1 GTSNPN, CDR2 SVGIG (reference sequence). The DNA of the CDR3 is TGTGCCTGGAAGGGAGGCGCAGCCGAGCACTTC. It translates to CAWKGGAAEHF.

The DNA for the CDR3 is TGTGCCAGCAGCTTAGCGTTTACACGGGGAGCCGGGGAGCTGTTTTTT. Amino acids: CASSLAFTRGAGELFF. J is TRBJ2-2 and V is TRBV7-2; tentatively, D is TRBD2 (5 bases). The CDR3 covers 16 residues. Per the germline V gene, CDR1 is SGHTA and CDR2 is FQGNSA. The V end was cut by 0 bases, the J end by 6 bases, with 14 bases between.

CDR3 coding DNA: TGTGCCAGCAGCCAAGCCCTTTCCGGGGTACATGCGAACACCGGGGAGCTGTTTTTT. This gives the protein CASSQALSGVHANTGELFF. This rearrangement joins TRBV4-2 to TRBJ2-2, with a tentative D call TRBD2 (5 bases). The CDR3 length is 19 residues. The germline V and J ends were trimmed by 1 base and 0 bases, with 18 bases remaining between them. Per germline, CDR1 LGHNA and CDR2 YNFKEQ.

CDR3 sequence (DNA): TGCAGCGTTGTACGGGGGGCGAAGCAGGAGACCCAGTACTTC. Protein sequence: CSVVRGAKQETQYF. The chain is built from TRBV29-1 and TRBJ2-5; D perhaps matches TRBD2 (7 bases). In germline, CDR1 is SQVTM, CDR2 ANQGSEA. The CDR3 consists of 14 residues. V was pared by 4 bases and J by 5 bases, with 17 bases between.

This sequence joins TRBV10-1 and TRBJ2-5; 7 bases match TRBD1. V was clipped by 8 bases and J by 2 bases; unmatched bases: 8. Germline lookup yields CDR1 WNHNN and CDR2 SYGVQD (reference sequence). This CDR3 has 14 residues. The CDR3 DNA is TGCGCCAGCCCGAAGGGACAGTATCAAGAGACCCAGTACTTC. This translates into CASPKGQYQETQYF.

The V call is TRBV4-2, the J call TRBJ2-1; D perhaps matches TRBD1 (5 bases). V was cut by 5 bases and J by 10 bases, with 15 bases left in between. The CDR3 sequence is 13 residues long. The germline V gene has CDR1 LGHNA and CDR2 YNFKEQ. CDR3 protein: CASSVGASGEQFF. CDR3 DNA: TGTGCCAGCAGCGTGGGCGCGTCAGGGGAGCAGTTCTTC.

The gene calls are TRBV14 and TRBJ2-5, with D uncertain. This CDR3 comprises 13 residues. Germline V gives CDR1 SGHDN, CDR2 FVKESK. V was clipped by 1 base and J by 5 bases, with 8 bases between them. Here the CDR3 reads CASSQGVSETQYF. The CDR3 DNA reads as TGTGCCAGCAGCCAAGGGGTTAGCGAGACCCAGTACTTC.

V gene TRBV30 combines with J gene TRBJ1-1, with 7 bases fitting TRBD1. This CDR3 has 14 amino acids. Germline loops: CDR1 GTSNPN, CDR2 SVGIG (reference sequence). The J segment lost 0 bases and the V segment lost 0 bases, leaving 1 base of the junction unmatched. CDR3 sequence reads: CAWSVQGLNTEAFF. The DNA for the CDR3 is TGTGCCTGGAGTGTACAGGGGCTGAACACTGAAGCTTTCTTT.

The chain employs TRBV7-2 and TRBJ2-2; 13 bases are shared with TRBD2. This CDR3 spans 15 amino acids. Germline values: CDR1 SGHTA, CDR2 FQGNSA. V shed 10 bases and J 5 bases; nucleotides not matched to a gene: 7. CDR3 DNA sequence: TGTGCCACTACCGGGACTAGCGGGGAAACCGGGGAGCTGTTTTTT. Translation gives CATTGTSGETGELFF.

The CDR3 nucleotides are TGTGCCAGCAGTGCTTACGGGGGGGCCCTAGATACGCAGTATTTT. Encoded protein: CASSAYGGALDTQYF. The chain combines TRBV6-4 with TRBJ2-3; TRBD2 agrees at 8 bases. The germline V gene encodes CDR1 MRHNA and CDR2 SNTAGT. The CDR3 spans 15 residues. The junction had 8 bases not matched to a gene; V was cut back by 4 bases and J by 5 bases.

This sequence joins TRBV28 and TRBJ2-1; D may be TRBD2 (6 bases). The length of the CDR3 is 13 residues. Trimming left V 2 bases short and J 7 bases short, with 9 bases between. Looked up from germline, CDR1 is MDHEN and CDR2 is SYDVKM. The CDR3 DNA is TGTGCCAGCAGTTTAAGGGCGGGGAATGAGCAGTTCTTC. Protein product: CASSLRAGNEQFF. Full variable domain (missing parts from reference TRBV28 and TRBJ2-1): DVKVTQSSRYLVKRTGEKVFLECVQDMDHENMFWYRQDPGLGLRLIYFSYDVKMKEKGDIPEGYSVSREKKERFSLILESASTNQTSMYLCASSLRAGNEQFFGPGTRLTVL.

The V gene is TRBV7-2, the J gene TRBJ2-7; 7 positions match TRBD2. In germline, CDR1 is SGHTA, CDR2 FQGNSA. The CDR3 spans 13 residues. Trimming at V came to 5 bases and at J to 5 bases, leaving 6 bases not matched to a gene. The CDR3 sequence: CASSPGRGHEQYF. CDR3 DNA: TGTGCCAGCAGCCCAGGGAGGGGCCACGAGCAGTACTTC.

This rearrangement joins TRBV7-2 to TRBJ2-2; 11 nucleotides match TRBD2. In germline, CDR1 is SGHTA, CDR2 FQGNSA. The CDR3 is 18 amino acids. V dropped 5 bases and J dropped 3; count of bases not matched to a gene: 11. CDR3 in DNA: TGTGCCAGCAGCCCCTGGGGTAGCGGGGGGGCCGACACCGGGGAGCTGTTTTTT. Protein: CASSPWGSGGADTGELFF.

In its sample, this clone was seen a few times. This CDR3 reads CSVRLALLYTDTQYF. Written as DNA, the CDR3 is TGCAGCGTCCGACTAGCCCTCTTATACACAGATACGCAGTATTTT. The chain uses TRBV29-1 and TRBJ2-3; 7 bases are shared with TRBD2. The V segment lost 6 bases and the J segment 2 bases; nucleotides outside the gene matches: 11. CDR1 SQVTM and CDR2 ANQGSEA come from the germline V gene. This CDR3 region has 15 residues.

This clone was counted once. The chain couples TRBV9 to TRBJ1-2, with 11 bases identical to TRBD1. Losses at the gene ends were 2 bases for V and 7 bases for J; bases not matched to a gene: 4. Looked up from germline, CDR1 is SGDLS and CDR2 is YYNGEE. The CDR3 contains 14 residues. CDR3 sequence reads: CASSVGQGAGGYTF. DNA for the CDR3: TGTGCCAGCAGCGTCGGACAGGGGGCTGGTGGCTACACCTTC. The entire variable domain, with the rest obtained from reference TRBV9 and TRBJ1-2, is as follows: DSGVTQTPKHLITATGQRVTLRCSPRSGDLSVYWYQQSLDQGLQFLIQYYNGEERAKGNILERFSAQQFPDLHSELNLSSLELGDSALYFCASSVGQGAGGYTFGSGTRLTVV.

The chain employs TRBV28 and TRBJ2-2; D perhaps matches TRBD1 (5 bases). V was trimmed by 5 bases and J by 6 bases, leaving 19 bases between them. The CDR3 totals 16 residues. Germline CDR1 reads MDHEN; CDR2 reads SYDVKM. The CDR3 nucleotides read TGTGCCAGCAGTGGACGGACACCAGGAGTAGCCGGGGAGCTGTTTTTT. It yields the protein CASSGRTPGVAGELFF.

The CDR3 DNA reads TGTGCCAGCAGCTTTGCGGGGAAGCCCACAGATACGCAGTATTTT. This translates into CASSFAGKPTDTQYF. The J gene is TRBJ2-3, the V gene TRBV5-6, with D perhaps matching TRBD2 (6 bases). V was shortened by 2 bases and J by 2 bases, with 12 bases between the two germline ends. Germline-derived CDR1 and CDR2 are SGHDT and YYEEEE. This CDR3 region has 15 residues.

The chain carries TRBV5-4 and TRBJ2-7, with 7 bases lining up with TRBD2. This CDR3 spans 13 amino acids. V was pared by 4 bases and J by 12 bases, with 13 bases of the junction left unmatched. Germline loops: CDR1 SGHNT, CDR2 YYREEE (reference sequence). CDR3 DNA: TGTGCCAGCAGCGGGGCTACTAGCGCGGACCTGTACTTC. As protein: CASSGATSADLYF.

This clone is a singleton in its sample. This sequence joins TRBV7-8 and TRBJ2-5, with D maybe TRBD1 (5 bases). CDR3 length equals 14 residues. CDR1 is SGHVS, CDR2 FQNEAQ, per germline. Trimming left V 5 bases short and J 2 bases short, with 12 bases between. The CDR3 spells CASSPRVGQETQYF. The CDR3 nucleotides are TGTGCCAGCAGCCCCAGGGTTGGGCAAGAGACCCAGTACTTC.

The chain couples TRBV5-4 to TRBJ2-2; 11 bases match TRBD2. The V and J ends lost 0 bases and 0 bases, in that order; junction bases with no gene match: 1. CDR1 and CDR2 (germline): SGHNT, YYREEE (reference sequence). The CDR3 totals 17 residues. CDR3 in amino acids: CASSLGLAGTNTGELFF. CDR3 DNA: TGTGCCAGCAGCTTGGGACTAGCGGGGACGAACACCGGGGAGCTGTTTTTT.

The V gene is TRBV28, the J gene TRBJ2-5; possible D gene TRBD1, 7 bases. The end of the DNA aligns better with TRBJ2-7, so the J call may be wrong. CDR3 size: 14 residues. Germline-derived CDR1 and CDR2 are MDHEN and SYDVKM. The CDR3 DNA reads TGTGCCAGCAGTTTGCCAGGGGGGTCCTACGAGCAGTACTTC. This codes for CASSLPGGSYEQYF.

The V and J genes are TRBV4-1 and TRBJ2-7; D unresolved. The ends were cut back, 0 bases at V and 4 bases at J, with 7 bases in the middle. Germline assignment: CDR1 MGHRA and CDR2 YSYEKL. CDR3 size: 13 residues. The CDR3 DNA is TGCGCCAGCAGCCAAGATCTCGAGTACGAGCAGTACTTC. Translating it yields CASSQDLEYEQYF.

The chain uses TRBV7-2 and TRBJ2-1; possible D gene TRBD2, 7 bases. The germline V gene has CDR1 SGHTA and CDR2 FQGNSA. This CDR3 has 14 residues. Trimming left V 6 bases short and J 5 bases short, with 14 bases between. The CDR3 DNA follows: TGTGCCAGCAGATCTAGGGGGGGGCACAATGAGCAGTTCTTC. This sequence encodes CASRSRGGHNEQFF.

The CDR3 sequence is CAISGTSGISYNEQFF. Here the CDR3 DNA reads TGTGCCATCAGTGGGACTAGCGGGATCTCCTACAATGAGCAGTTCTTC. The chain combines TRBV10-3 with TRBJ2-1; 12 nucleotides match TRBD2. The germline V gene encodes CDR1 ENHRY and CDR2 SYGVKD. V shed 4 bases, J shed 0 bases, and the junction held 1 base outside the gene matches. The CDR3 length is 16 residues.

The gene calls are TRBV7-9 and TRBJ2-3, with D unresolved. Germline loops: CDR1 SEHNR, CDR2 FQNEAQ (reference sequence). CDR3 size: 14 residues. The V gene lost 1 base and the J gene lost 2 bases, with 7 bases spanning the gap. The CDR3, as DNA: TGTGCCAGCAGCTTAGTTGGCTTCACAGATACGCAGTATTTT. Protein: CASSLVGFTDTQYF.

This clone has more than one count but fewer than ten. CDR3 loop: CASSPTGGHNSPLHF. The CDR3 DNA reads TGTGCCAGTTCCCCAACAGGGGGCCATAATTCACCCCTCCACTTT. The rearrangement uses TRBV19 and TRBJ1-6; 9 nucleotides line up with TRBD1. Germline CDR1 reads LNHDA; CDR2 reads SQIVND (reference sequence). With 8 bases clipped from V and 5 bases from J, the junction kept 7 bases outside the gene matches. This CDR3 has 15 amino acids.

The rearrangement uses TRBV7-3 and TRBJ2-3; unclear D gene. This CDR3 contains 15 residues. The germline V and J ends were trimmed by 1 base and 0 bases, with 8 bases remaining between them. Germline V gene lookup returns CDR1 SGHTA and CDR2 FQGTGA. CDR3 region: CASSLIAQSTDTQYF. The CDR3 nucleotides read TGTGCCAGCAGCTTAATTGCCCAGAGCACAGATACGCAGTATTTT. Based on the CDR3 plus reference TRBV7-3 and TRBJ2-3, the full variable domain is GAGVSQTPSNKVTEKGKYVELRCDPISGHTALYWYRQSLGQGPEFLIYFQGTGAADDSGLPNDRFFAVRPEGSVSTLKIQRTERGDSAVYLCASSLIAQSTDTQYFGPGTRLTVL.

The CDR3 here is CASSLGLGLAGGDTQYF. For the CDR3, the DNA is TGTGCCAGCAGCTTAGGTCTAGGACTAGCGGGAGGAGATACGCAGTATTTT. The V call is TRBV7-2, the J call TRBJ2-3, with 14 bases aligning to TRBD2. The ends lost 1 base at V and 5 bases at J; junction bases unmatched: 5. In germline, CDR1 is SGHTA, CDR2 FQGNSA. This CDR3 is built from 17 residues.